This record covers a single T cell receptor (beta chain). As yet, its antigen is unknown. Vbeta (60) and Jbeta (13) primers were used in the PCR. Profiling relied on immunoSEQ multiplex PCR, and the TCRdb table lists in-frame clones only, not all of them. The sample has around 110,000 clones; roughly four fifths are singletons. The CDR3 consists of 15 residues. Germline V lookup: CDR1 KGHSH, CDR2 LQKENI. V was clipped by 4 bases and J by 2 bases, with 13 bases between them. The sample originates from a study of cytomegalovirus exposure and HLA in healthy donors. Findings and limits, study-wide: TCR beta chains numbering roughly 150 were designated cytomegalovirus-associated.

The source of this sequence is a man in his sixties in good health and CMV-seronegative. The sample taken for sequencing was PBMCs. The chain employs TRBV18 and TRBJ2-3; maybe TRBD1 (6 bases). The CDR3 reads CASSLDRDNTDTQYF. CDR3 DNA sequence: TGTGCCAGCTCACTCGACCGGGACAACACAGATACGCAGTATTTT.